The 25 T cell receptor delta chains below all came from one sample that was sequenced in a study of gammadelta T cells in human blood. TCRdb re-processed the RT-PCR reads using CATT. The sample shows more than 650 delta-chain clones, about 64% of them seen only once. Material for sequencing was Vgamma9Vdelta2 gamma-delta T cells from adult blood. The receptors come from a human donor.

By share, this clone ranks as large. The same CDR3 arises from other DNA sequences in this sample as well. This rearrangement joins TRDV2 to TRDJ1; 10 bases fit TRDD3. Germline values: CDR1 GEAIGNYY, CDR2 EKD. The CDR3 sequence is 19 residues long. V lost 3 bases, J lost 2 bases, and 17 bases stayed unmatched. The CDR3 nucleotides read TGTGCCTGTGACCTCGTTACTCCTTTGGGGGATACAACGACCGATAAACTCATCTTT. Protein: CACDLVTPLGDTTTDKLIF.

Comments on this clone: The protein TCRdb gives is from a much larger clone and does not agree with this DNA's translation at residue 13, likely a read error; the protein shown here comes from the DNA. This chain links TRDV2 with TRDJ1; D gene unclear. The CDR3 is 15 amino acids. CDR1 is GEAIGNYY, CDR2 EKD, per germline. The CDR3: CACDPVGRKTDKRIF. Here the CDR3 DNA reads TGTGCCTGTGACCCTGTTGGTCGAAAGACCGATAAACGCATCTTT.

As regards this clone: With a far larger clone one base away, a read error is the likely cause. The chain uses TRDV2 and TRDJ1; 9 nucleotides match TRDD3. CDR1 is GEAIGNYY and CDR2 is EKD in the germline V gene. V was clipped by 3 bases and J by 0 bases; unmatched bases: 10. The CDR3 is 17 residues long. The CDR3, as DNA: TGTGCCTGTGACGCCCTACTGGGGGAGAAGGACACCGATAAACTCATCTTT. Residues: CACDALLGEKDTDKLIF.

This clone is labeled large. This chain links TRDV2 with TRDJ1, with 13 bases identical to TRDD3. Germline CDR1 and CDR2: GEAIGNYY and EKD. The length of the CDR3 is 21 residues. V shed 3 bases and J 0 bases; nucleotides not matched to a gene: 18. CDR3 region: CACDAILGDTRSREYTDKLIF. CDR3 nucleotides: TGTGCCTGTGACGCCATACTGGGGGATACGAGGTCCCGCGAGTACACCGATAAACTCATCTTT.

For this clone: A far larger clone is only one base removed, so a read error is likely. This sequence joins TRDV2 and TRDJ1, with D unclear. Germline CDR1 reads GEAIGNYY; CDR2 reads EKD. The CDR3 contains 17 residues. The V and J ends lost 3 bases and 13 bases respectively, with 32 bases between them. CDR3 sequence: CACDPIVRGPLDPGHIF. In DNA form, the CDR3 reads TGTGCCTGTGACCCTATCGTCCGGGGCCCCCTAGACCCAGGACACATCTTT.

For this clone: The protein in TCRdb stems from a much larger clone and differs at residue 8 from this DNA's translation, likely a read error; here the protein is translated from the DNA. The gene calls are TRDV2 and TRDJ2; maybe TRDD3 (5 bases). Trimming shortened V by 1 base and J by 3 bases, and 14 bases separated the two germline ends. The CDR3 is made up of 16 amino acids. The V gene's germline CDR1 is GEAIGNYY and CDR2 EKD. CDR3 in DNA: TGTGCCTGTGACACAGTGGGGAAGAAACTGACAGCACAACTCTTCTTT. Protein sequence: CACDTVGKKLTAQLFF.

This clone appeared a few times. With only one base between it and a far larger clone, this is likely a read error. The chain uses TRDV2 and TRDJ1; TRDD3 matches at 7 bases. Germline assignment: CDR1 GEAIGNYY and CDR2 EKD. The CDR3 has 16 residues. V shed 0 bases, J shed 4 bases, and the junction held 10 bases outside the gene matches. The CDR3 reads CACDTLGAAYNDKLIF. In DNA, the CDR3 is TGTGCCTGTGACACCCTGGGGGCAGCGTACAACGATAAACTCATCTTT.

Notes on this clone: One base separates it from a far larger clone, so it is likely a read error. This chain connects TRDV2 to TRDJ1; D perhaps matches TRDD3 (6 bases). The V end lost 8 bases, the J end lost 0 bases, and 48 bases lay between the germline ends. CDR3 size: 25 residues. Germline CDR1 and CDR2: GEAIGNYY and EKD. CDR3 in amino acids: CASDEIRQNVGRQTARTGYTDKLIF. The CDR3 DNA is TGTGCCTCCGACGAGATTAGACAGAACGTGGGACGACAAACAGCCCGTACTGGGTACACCGATAAACTCATCTTT.

On this clone: This likely came from a read error, as a far larger clone is one base away. This chain connects TRDV2 to TRDJ1; TRDD3 matches at 10 bases. Germline loops: CDR1 GEAIGNYY, CDR2 EKD. The CDR3 spans 19 residues. The CDR3 here is CACDTVPSTGGWDTVKLIF. DNA of the CDR3: TGTGCCTGTGACACCGTCCCCTCTACTGGGGGATGGGACACCGTTAAACTCATCTTT.

With regard to this clone: This DNA's translation and the protein TCRdb lists, from a much larger clone, do not match at residue 8, likely due to a read error; the protein shown is translated from the DNA. This sequence joins TRDV2 and TRDJ1, with D perhaps TRDD3 (6 bases). Germline CDR1 is GEAIGNYY and CDR2 is EKD. CDR3 length: 14 residues. The V and J ends lost 3 bases and 2 bases respectively, with 12 bases between them. The CDR3 sequence is CACDAVGVTDKLIF. The CDR3 DNA sequence: TGTGCCTGTGACGCGGTGGGGGTAACCGATAAACTCATCTTT.

About this clone: With a far larger clone one base away, a read error is the likely cause. The chain has TRDV2 and TRDJ1, with D perhaps TRDD3 (6 bases). Germline V lookup: CDR1 GEAIGNYY, CDR2 EKD. The CDR3 is 15 amino acids. CDR3 in DNA: TGTGCCCGTGACACCGTCGGGGGGGAGGCCGATAAACTCATCTTT. Amino acids: CARDTVGGEADKLIF.

Concerning this clone itself: One base separates it from a far larger clone, so it is likely a read error. Additional DNA sequences in this sample encode the identical CDR3. The chain has TRDV2 and TRDJ1, with 8 bases aligning to TRDD3. With 0 bases clipped from V and 1 base from J, the junction kept 6 bases outside the gene matches. The CDR3 has 16 residues. The V gene's germline CDR1 is GEAIGNYY and CDR2 EKD. Here the CDR3 reads CACDTVGGYGTDKLIF. The CDR3 DNA sequence: TGTGCCTGTGACACCGTAGGGGGATATGGCACCGATAAACTCATCTTT.

This clone was counted between two and nine times. This sequence is one base from a far larger clone and is likely a read error. The chain employs TRDV2 and TRDJ1; a possible D gene is TRDD3 (6 bases). This CDR3 comprises 15 residues. Germline values: CDR1 GEAIGNYY, CDR2 EKD. CDR3 sequence: CAYDTVGGEADKLIF. Here the CDR3 DNA reads TGTGCCTATGACACCGTCGGGGGGGAGGCCGATAAACTCATCTTT.

Details on this clone: Possible read error: a much larger clone is one base away. The chain joins TRDV2 to TRDJ1, with 11 bases lining up with TRDD3. Germline trimming cut 2 bases from V and 0 bases from J; bases unmatched to any gene: 16. The CDR3 extends over 20 amino acids. The germline V gene has CDR1 GEAIGNYY and CDR2 EKD. As DNA, the CDR3 is TGTGCCTGTGACATTCTTTCGGTTGGGGGATACGAGTCGTACACCGATAAACTCATCTTT. Its protein product is CACDILSVGGYESYTDKLIF.

This clone is large (0.1 to 1%) in the sample. The genes are TRDV2 and TRDJ1, with 10 nucleotides matching TRDD3. CDR1 is GEAIGNYY and CDR2 is EKD in the germline V gene. V trimming: 0 bases; J trimming: 2 bases; junction bases outside the gene matches: 17. CDR3 length: 20 residues. The CDR3 protein is CACDTGALLLGDALTDKLIF. CDR3 nucleotides: TGTGCCTGTGACACCGGCGCCCTATTACTGGGGGATGCCCTGACCGATAAACTCATCTTT.

The chain uses TRDV2 and TRDJ1, with D possibly TRDD2 on 5 matching bases. CDR1 GEAIGNYY and CDR2 EKD come from the germline V gene. The CDR3 has 13 residues. V was shortened by 3 bases and J by 3 bases, with 10 bases between the two germline ends. Here the CDR3 DNA reads TGTGCCTGTGACTTCCTCCGGGCCGATAAACTCATCTTT. It encodes CACDFLRADKLIF.

This clone was seen more than once but under ten times. Given a far larger clone just one base away, this is likely a sequencing read error. The chain joins TRDV2 to TRDJ1, with 8 bases that match TRDD3. In germline, CDR1 is GEAIGNYY, CDR2 EKD. The CDR3 spans 15 residues. CDR3 loop: CARDFLGDDTDKLIF. CDR3 nucleotides: TGTGCCCGTGACTTTTTGGGGGATGACACCGATAAACTCATCTTT.

Of note for this clone: The protein TCRdb lists belongs to a much larger clone and differs from this DNA's translation at residue 6, which points to a read error; the protein shown is made from the DNA. V gene TRDV2 combines with J gene TRDJ1, with D possibly being TRDD3 (5 bases). The CDR3 is 16 amino acids. Looked up from germline, CDR1 is GEAIGNYY and CDR2 is EKD. V was shortened by 2 bases and J by 0 bases, with 15 bases between the two germline ends. The CDR3 sequence is CACDSPGALNTDKLIF. The DNA of the CDR3 is TGTGCCTGTGACAGTCCGGGGGCCTTAAACACCGATAAACTCATCTTT.

Details on this clone: A far larger clone is off by one base, so a read error is likely. The chain employs TRDV2 and TRDJ1; 8 nucleotides line up with TRDD3. This CDR3 is 17 amino acids long. The germline V gene has CDR1 GEAIGNYY and CDR2 EKD. The CDR3 loop reads CARDPLLFGDTTDKLIF. DNA of the CDR3: TGTGCCCGTGACCCCCTTCTGTTCGGGGATACCACCGATAAACTCATCTTT.

As regards this clone: Given a far larger clone just one base away, this is likely a sequencing read error. The genes are TRDV2 and TRDJ1; 12 nucleotides agree with TRDD3. Per the germline V gene, CDR1 is GEAIGNYY and CDR2 is EKD. The CDR3 runs to 17 residues. The CDR3 DNA sequence: TGTGCCTGTGACACCGTGAGCTGGGGGATACGCACCGATAAACTCACCTTT. It is translated as CACDTVSWGIRTDKLTF.

Remarks on this clone: TCRdb's entry gives the protein of a much larger clone, which mismatches this DNA's translation at residue 11, likely from a read error; the protein reported here is translated from the DNA. The chain joins TRDV2 to TRDJ1; 8 bases agree with TRDD3. The CDR3 loop spans 15 amino acids. Germline-derived CDR1 and CDR2 are GEAIGNYY and EKD. Trimming cost V 3 bases and J 6 bases; bases outside gene matches: 11. The DNA for the CDR3 is TGTGCCTGTGACTGGCTGGGGGACCCGACCAATAAACTCATCTTT. Protein sequence: CACDWLGDPTNKLIF.

This clone occurred a few times. With only one base between it and a far larger clone, this is likely a read error. Within the sample, other DNA sequences also encode this same CDR3. This sequence joins TRDV2 and TRDJ1, with 9 bases lining up with TRDD3. The CDR3 has 18 residues. V lost 3 bases and J lost 2; bases outside the gene matches: 15. Germline CDR1 GEAIGNYY, CDR2 EKD. For the CDR3, the DNA is TGTGCCTGTGACGCTGTACTGGGGGACACGCAGACGACCGATAAACTCATCTTT. As protein: CACDAVLGDTQTTDKLIF.

On this clone: The likely explanation is a read error, given a far larger clone one base away. This chain joins TRDV2 and TRDJ1; TRDD2 agrees at 9 bases. This CDR3 contains 22 residues. CDR1 GEAIGNYY and CDR2 EKD come from the germline V gene. The CDR3 loop reads CACVTIWPSYGSRGWETDKLIF. The CDR3 DNA sequence: TGTGCCTGTGTCACCATCTGGCCTTCCTACGGGAGTAGGGGATGGGAAACCGATAAACTCATCTTT.

Remarks on this clone: A read error is likely here: a far larger clone is one base away. The same CDR3 also results from other DNA sequences found in this sample. The V gene is TRDV2, the J gene TRDJ1; 11 bases align to TRDD3. The germline V gene has CDR1 GEAIGNYY and CDR2 EKD. The CDR3 consists of 16 residues. The CDR3 bases are TGTGCCTGTGAGGATTTGGGGGATACGGACACAGATAAACTCATCTTT. Residues: CACEDLGDTDTDKLIF.

This clone is a singleton in its sample. The likely explanation is a read error, given a far larger clone one base away. V and J are TRDV2 and TRDJ1; 10 bases map to TRDD3. CDR3 length: 19 residues. With V trimmed by 0 bases and J by 0 bases, 12 bases remained unmatched. Per germline, CDR1 GEAIGNYY and CDR2 EKD. The CDR3 is CACDTGNLGDKEDTDKLIF. CDR3 DNA sequence: TGTGCCTGTGACACCGGTAATCTGGGGGATAAGGAGGACACCGATAAACTCATCTTT.